This T cell receptor beta chain was recorded in a study of blood T cell repertoires in COVID-19. Data came from immunoSEQ multiplex PCR; TCRdb stores just in-frame clones and leaves some out. This sample carries 45,000 to 50,000 clones, over 70% of them seen once, and the ten largest clones take roughly 7.4%. The receptor's source is a middle-aged man with acute or convalescent COVID-19. Sequenced: peripheral blood.

This CDR3 is CASSSIISSYNEQFF. The CDR3 DNA reads TGTGCCAGCAGCTCAATCATTAGCTCCTACAATGAGCAGTTCTTC. The chain is built from TRBV7-9 and TRBJ2-1; D gene unclear. This CDR3 is built from 15 residues. CDR1 is SEHNR and CDR2 is FQNEAQ in the germline V gene (reference sequence). V was clipped by 4 bases and J by 0 bases, with 10 bases between them.